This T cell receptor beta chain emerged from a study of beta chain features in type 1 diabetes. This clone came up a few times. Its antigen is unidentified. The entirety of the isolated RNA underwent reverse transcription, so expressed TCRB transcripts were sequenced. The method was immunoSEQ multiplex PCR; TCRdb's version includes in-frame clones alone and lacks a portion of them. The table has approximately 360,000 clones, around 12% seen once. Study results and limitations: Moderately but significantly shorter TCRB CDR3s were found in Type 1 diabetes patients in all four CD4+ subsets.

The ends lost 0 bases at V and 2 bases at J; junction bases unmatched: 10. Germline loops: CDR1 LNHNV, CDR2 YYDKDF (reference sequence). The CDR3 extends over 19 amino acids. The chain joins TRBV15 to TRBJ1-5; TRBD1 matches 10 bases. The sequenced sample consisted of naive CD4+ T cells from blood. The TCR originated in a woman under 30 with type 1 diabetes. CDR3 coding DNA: TGTGCCACCAGCAGAGAAGACAGGGGGCGGATCTGGGGCAATCAGCCCCAGCATTTT. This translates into CATSREDRGRIWGNQPQHF.